Shown below are 14 T cell receptor beta chains from a single sample sequenced in a study of T cell responses to AZD1222 COVID-19 vaccine. Profiling relied on immunoSEQ multiplex PCR, and the TCRdb table lists in-frame clones only, not all of them. This sample has around 67,000 clones; 80% to 85% occur once, and the top ten carry approximately 7%. Material: peripheral blood, obtained on day 0 of AZD1222 vaccination. The origin of the receptors is an adult in good health.

This clone showed up just once. The chain carries TRBV18 and TRBJ2-7; D unresolved. CDR3 length: 11 amino acids. V was shortened by 6 bases and J by 7 bases, with 10 bases between the two germline ends. Germline lookup yields CDR1 KGHSH and CDR2 LQKENI. This CDR3 reads CASSPSWEQYF. The CDR3, as DNA: TGTGCCAGCTCGCCCTCGTGGGAGCAGTACTTC.

The gene calls are TRBV5-4 and TRBJ2-1; D gene unclear. The CDR3 is 13 residues long. The V end lost 1 base, the J end lost 7 bases, and 9 bases lay between the germline ends. CDR1 SGHNT and CDR2 YYREEE come from the germline V gene (reference sequence). The DNA of the CDR3 is TGTGCCAGCAGCTTGAAACCTCAAAATGAGCAGTTCTTC. Translating gives CASSLKPQNEQFF.

The rearrangement links TRBV27 to TRBJ2-7, with TRBD2 as a possible D gene (7 bases). The CDR3 covers 13 residues. Germline V gene lookup returns CDR1 MNHEY and CDR2 SMNVEV (reference sequence). V lost 5 bases to trimming and J lost 3 bases, with 11 bases between them. The CDR3 loop reads CASSPGGSYEQYF. The CDR3, as DNA: TGTGCCAGCAGTCCGGGGGGCAGCTACGAGCAGTACTTC.

The gene calls are TRBV11-2 and TRBJ2-2; 7 bases are a match to TRBD1. Germline V gives CDR1 SGHAT, CDR2 FQNNGV. V trimming: 6 bases; J trimming: 3 bases; junction bases outside the gene matches: 7. The CDR3 has 15 amino acids. CDR3 DNA: TGTGCCAGCAGTACACAGGGGCGGGACACCGGGGAGCTGTTTTTT. This codes for CASSTQGRDTGELFF.

A few counts support this clone. This chain links TRBV5-1 with TRBJ1-2, with D tentatively TRBD1 (5 bases). Germline CDR1 reads SGHRS; CDR2 reads YFSETQ. V lost 3 bases and J 5 bases, leaving 8 bases between the germline ends. This CDR3 is built from 12 residues. The CDR3 DNA follows: TGCGCCAGCAGCTGGGGACTGTATGGCTACACCTTC. Translation: CASSWGLYGYTF.

The rearrangement joins TRBV27 to TRBJ1-1; D unclear. Germline V gene lookup returns CDR1 MNHEY and CDR2 SMNVEV (reference sequence). Trimming removed 6 bases from V and 11 bases from J, with 19 bases in between. The CDR3 sequence is 13 residues long. The CDR3 DNA follows: TGTGCCAGCAGCCCGGACCTCTCCCCCTCGGCTTTCTTT. It is translated as CASSPDLSPSAFF.

This clone has more than one count but fewer than ten. The V gene is TRBV10-1, the J gene TRBJ1-6, with unresolved D. Germline values: CDR1 WNHNN, CDR2 SYGVQD (reference sequence). Trimming removed 6 bases at V and 5 bases at J, with 11 bases between. CDR3 length equals 14 residues. The CDR3 protein is CASSKTRHNSPLHF. The DNA of the CDR3 is TGCGCCAGCAGCAAGACCCGCCATAATTCACCCCTCCACTTT.

The chain employs TRBV4-1 and TRBJ1-3, with D hard to call. V was trimmed by 5 bases and J by 8 bases, leaving 7 bases between them. Germline-derived CDR1 and CDR2 are MGHRA and YSYEKL. The CDR3 sequence is 11 residues long. The CDR3: CASSTSYTIYF. The CDR3, as DNA: TGCGCCAGCAGCACGAGTTACACCATATATTTT.

The V call is TRBV7-7, the J call TRBJ2-5, with TRBD2 matching over 7 bases. After removal of 5 bases from V and 4 bases from J, the junction contained 7 bases not matched to a gene. Germline loops: CDR1 SSHAT, CDR2 FNYEAQ (reference sequence). The CDR3 is 14 residues long. In DNA, the CDR3 is TGTGCCAGCAGCCCCGGCGGGGGAGGAGAGACCCAGTACTTC. It translates to CASSPGGGGETQYF. Based on the CDR3 plus reference TRBV7-7 and TRBJ2-5, the full variable domain is GAGVSQSPRYKVTKRGQDVTLRCDPISSHATLYWYQQALGQGPEFLTYFNYEAQPDKSGLPSDRFSAERPEGSISTLTIQRTEQRDSAMYRCASSPGGGGETQYFGPGTRLLVL.

The genes are TRBV10-3 and TRBJ2-3, with D tentatively TRBD1 (5 bases). Germline V gives CDR1 ENHRY, CDR2 SYGVKD. Trimming removed 4 bases from V and 0 bases from J, with 14 bases in between. The CDR3 sequence is 16 residues long. The CDR3 DNA reads as TGTGCCATCAGTGGAGGACAAGACCCTAGCACAGATACGCAGTATTTT. Residues: CAISGGQDPSTDTQYF.

This clone has only a few counts. This chain joins TRBV4-1 and TRBJ1-5; D is possibly TRBD1 (5 bases). The CDR3 covers 16 residues. Per germline, CDR1 MGHRA and CDR2 YSYEKL. Trimming shortened V by 0 bases and J by 2 bases, and 11 bases separated the two germline ends. CDR3 sequence: CASSQDGGIGNQPQHF. The DNA for the CDR3 is TGCGCCAGCAGCCAAGACGGGGGGATTGGCAATCAGCCCCAGCATTTT.

This chain uses TRBV6-2 or TRBV6-3 with TRBJ1-5; D not resolved. CDR1 MNHEY and CDR2 SVGEGT come from the germline V gene. The CDR3 is 17 residues long. Trimming took 0 bases from V and 3 from J, leaving 15 bases between them. CDR3 coding DNA: TGTGCCAGCAGTTACTCGACTTCCTGGGCCGACAATCAGCCCCAGCATTTT. It is translated as CASSYSTSWADNQPQHF.

The chain joins TRBV5-1 to TRBJ2-3; D is perhaps TRBD1 (5 bases). Germline assignment: CDR1 SGHRS and CDR2 YFSETQ. This CDR3 comprises 17 residues. The germline V and J ends were trimmed by 0 bases and 0 bases, with 14 bases remaining between them. CDR3 residues: CASSLGGTIGSTDTQYF. In DNA form, the CDR3 reads TGCGCCAGCAGCTTGGGGGGCACCATAGGGAGCACAGATACGCAGTATTTT.

This chain connects TRBV7-2 to TRBJ2-1; TRBD2 matches 11 bases. The CDR3 is 16 residues long. In germline, CDR1 is SGHTA, CDR2 FQGNSA. The trim removed 5 bases at V and 9 bases at J, leaving 12 bases unmatched. The CDR3 DNA reads as TGTGCCAGCAGCCCAAATAGCGGGGGGGTCCTTTTTGAGCAGTTCTTC. Residues: CASSPNSGGVLFEQFF.